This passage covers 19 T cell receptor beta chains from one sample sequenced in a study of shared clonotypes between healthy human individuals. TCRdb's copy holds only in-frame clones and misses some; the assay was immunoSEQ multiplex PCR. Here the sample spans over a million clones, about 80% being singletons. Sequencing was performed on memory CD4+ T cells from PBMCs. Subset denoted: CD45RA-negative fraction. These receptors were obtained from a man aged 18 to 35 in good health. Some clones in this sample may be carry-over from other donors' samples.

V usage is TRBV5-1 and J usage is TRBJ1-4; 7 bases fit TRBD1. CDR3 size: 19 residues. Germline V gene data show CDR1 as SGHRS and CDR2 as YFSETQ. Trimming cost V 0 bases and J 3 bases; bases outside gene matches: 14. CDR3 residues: CASSLAVTKGAGANEKLFF. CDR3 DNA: TGCGCCAGCAGCTTGGCCGTTACGAAGGGGGCTGGAGCTAATGAAAAACTGTTTTTT.

The CDR3 coding sequence is TGCGCCAGCAGCTGGGACGGATGGAATGAGCAGTTCTTC. This translates into CASSWDGWNEQFF. This chain connects TRBV5-1 to TRBJ2-1, with D perhaps given as TRBD1 or TRBD2 (5 bases each). The CDR3 is 13 residues long. Germline V gene lookup returns CDR1 SGHRS and CDR2 YFSETQ. V dropped 3 bases and J dropped 7 bases, with 11 bases sitting between them. Looking up the rest from reference TRBV5-1 and TRBJ2-1 gives the full variable domain: KAGVTQTPRYLIKTRGQQVTLSCSPISGHRSVSWYQQTPGQGLQFLFEYFSETQRNKGNFPGRFSGRQFSNSRSEMNVSTLELGDSALYLCASSWDGWNEQFFGPGTRLTVL.

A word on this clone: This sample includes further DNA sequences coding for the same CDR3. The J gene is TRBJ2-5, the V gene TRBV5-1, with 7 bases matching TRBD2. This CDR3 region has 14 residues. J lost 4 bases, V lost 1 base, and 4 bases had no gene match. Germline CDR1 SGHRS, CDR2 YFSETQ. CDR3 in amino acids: CASSLRPGGETQYF. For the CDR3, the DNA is TGCGCCAGCAGCTTGCGCCCGGGAGGAGAGACCCAGTACTTC.

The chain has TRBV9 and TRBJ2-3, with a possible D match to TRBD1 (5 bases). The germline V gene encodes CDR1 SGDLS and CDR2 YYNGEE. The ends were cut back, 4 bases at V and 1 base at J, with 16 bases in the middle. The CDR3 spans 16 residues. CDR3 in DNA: TGTGCCAGCAGCCCGAGGTCAGGGATAGGCACAGATACGCAGTATTTT. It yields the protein CASSPRSGIGTDTQYF.

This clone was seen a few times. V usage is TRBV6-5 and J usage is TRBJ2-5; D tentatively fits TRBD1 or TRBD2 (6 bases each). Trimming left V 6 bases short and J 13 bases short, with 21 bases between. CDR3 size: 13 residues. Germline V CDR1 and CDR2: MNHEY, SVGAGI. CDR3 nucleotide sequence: TGTGCCAGCAGAAGGGGGAGGACGGGGACGCCGTACTTC. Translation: CASRRGRTGTPYF.

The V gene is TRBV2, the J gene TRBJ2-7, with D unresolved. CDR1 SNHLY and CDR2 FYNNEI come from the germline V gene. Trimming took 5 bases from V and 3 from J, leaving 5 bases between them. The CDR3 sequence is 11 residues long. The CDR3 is CASSNGYEQYF. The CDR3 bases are TGTGCCAGCAGTAACGGCTACGAGCAGTACTTC.

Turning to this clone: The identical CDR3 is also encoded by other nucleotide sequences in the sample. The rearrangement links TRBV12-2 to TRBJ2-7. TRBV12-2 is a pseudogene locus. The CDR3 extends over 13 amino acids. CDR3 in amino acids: CASRLAGIDEQYF. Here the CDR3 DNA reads TGTGCAAGTCGCTTAGCAGGGATCGACGAGCAGTACTTC.

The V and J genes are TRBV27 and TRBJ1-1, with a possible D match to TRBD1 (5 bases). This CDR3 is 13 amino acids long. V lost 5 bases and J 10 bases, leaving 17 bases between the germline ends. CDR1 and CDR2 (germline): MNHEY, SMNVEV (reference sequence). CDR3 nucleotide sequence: TGTGCCAGCAGTCCCGGTAAGGGGCTTGGAGCTTTCTTT. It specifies CASSPGKGLGAFF.

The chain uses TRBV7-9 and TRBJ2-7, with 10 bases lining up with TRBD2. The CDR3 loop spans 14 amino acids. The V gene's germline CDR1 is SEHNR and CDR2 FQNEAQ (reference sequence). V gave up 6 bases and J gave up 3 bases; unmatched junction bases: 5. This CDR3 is CASSRTSGYYEQYF. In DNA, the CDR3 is TGTGCCAGCAGTCGGACTAGCGGCTACTACGAGCAGTACTTC.

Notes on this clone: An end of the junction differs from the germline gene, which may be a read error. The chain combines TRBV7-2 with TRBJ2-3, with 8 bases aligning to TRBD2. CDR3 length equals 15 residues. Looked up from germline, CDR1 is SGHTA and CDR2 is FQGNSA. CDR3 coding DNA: TGTGCCAGCAGCGTAGCCGGGACTAGGGCAGATACGCAGTATTTT. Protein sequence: CASSVAGTRADTQYF.

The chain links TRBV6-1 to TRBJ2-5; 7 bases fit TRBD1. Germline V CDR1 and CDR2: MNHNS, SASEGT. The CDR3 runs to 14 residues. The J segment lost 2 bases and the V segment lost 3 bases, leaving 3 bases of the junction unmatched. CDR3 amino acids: CASSEGQPQETQYF. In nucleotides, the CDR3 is TGTGCCAGCAGTGAGGGACAGCCACAAGAGACCCAGTACTTC.

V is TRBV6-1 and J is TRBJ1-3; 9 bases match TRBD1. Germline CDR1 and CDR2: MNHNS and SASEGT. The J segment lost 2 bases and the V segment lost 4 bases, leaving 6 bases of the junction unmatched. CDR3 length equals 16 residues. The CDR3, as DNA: TGTGCCAGCAGTGTACAGGGGGCAGGGACTGGAAACACCATATATTTT. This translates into CASSVQGAGTGNTIYF.

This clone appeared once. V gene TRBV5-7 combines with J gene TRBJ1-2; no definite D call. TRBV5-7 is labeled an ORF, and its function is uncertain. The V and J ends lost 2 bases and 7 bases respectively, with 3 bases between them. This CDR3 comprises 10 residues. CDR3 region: CASSFGGYTF. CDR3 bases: TGTGCCAGCAGCTTTGGTGGCTACACCTTC.

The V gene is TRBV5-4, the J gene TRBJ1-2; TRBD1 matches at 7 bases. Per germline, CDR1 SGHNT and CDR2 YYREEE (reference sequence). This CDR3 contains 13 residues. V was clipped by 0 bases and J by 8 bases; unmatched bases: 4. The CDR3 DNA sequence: TGTGCCAGCAGCTTGGACCCAGGGGGGGGCTACACCTTC. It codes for CASSLDPGGGYTF.

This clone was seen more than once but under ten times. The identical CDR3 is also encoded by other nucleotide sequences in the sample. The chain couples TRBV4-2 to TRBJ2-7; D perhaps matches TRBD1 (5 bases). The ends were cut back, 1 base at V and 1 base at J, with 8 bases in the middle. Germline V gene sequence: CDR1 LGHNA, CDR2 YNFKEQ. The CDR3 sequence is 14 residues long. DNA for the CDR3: TGTGCCAGCAGCCAAGGACAGAATTCCTACGAGCAGTACTTC. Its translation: CASSQGQNSYEQYF.

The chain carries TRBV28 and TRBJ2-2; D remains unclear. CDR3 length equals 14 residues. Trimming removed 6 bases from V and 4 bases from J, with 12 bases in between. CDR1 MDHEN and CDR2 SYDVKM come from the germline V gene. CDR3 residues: CASRVGGITGELFF. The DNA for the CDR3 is TGTGCCAGCAGGGTGGGTGGGATCACCGGGGAGCTGTTTTTT.

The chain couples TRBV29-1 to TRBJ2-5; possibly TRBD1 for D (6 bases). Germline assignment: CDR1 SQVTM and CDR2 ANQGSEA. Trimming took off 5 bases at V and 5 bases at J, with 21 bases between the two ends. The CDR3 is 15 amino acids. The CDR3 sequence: CSVQGLSPSTETQYF. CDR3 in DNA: TGCAGCGTTCAGGGGTTAAGTCCCAGCACGGAGACCCAGTACTTC.

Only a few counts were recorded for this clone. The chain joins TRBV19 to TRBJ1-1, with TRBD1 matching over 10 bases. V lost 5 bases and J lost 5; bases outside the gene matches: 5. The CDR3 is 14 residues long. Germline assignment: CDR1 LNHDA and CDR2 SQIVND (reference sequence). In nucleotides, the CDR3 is TGTGCCAGTAGTCAAGACAGGGGGCGGACTGAAGCTTTCTTT. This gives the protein CASSQDRGRTEAFF.

CDR3 DNA: TGCAGTGCTGGACAGGGCTACGAGCAGTACTTC. This codes for CSAGQGYEQYF. The chain combines TRBV20-1 with TRBJ2-7, with 8 nucleotides matching TRBD1. Germline values: CDR1 DFQATT, CDR2 SNEGSKA (reference sequence). The V and J ends lost 5 bases and 3 bases, in that order; junction bases with no gene match: 0. CDR3 length: 11 residues.